This record looks at one TCR beta chain sequence and its context. This sample also contains other DNA sequences that code for the same CDR3. CDR3 length equals 13 residues. V shed 1 base and J shed 1 base, with 4 bases lying between them. The germline CDR1 and CDR2 sequences are MGHRA and YSYEKL. Either two negative PCRs, clearance, or symptom resolution qualified Cohort 3 donors as recovered. This sample is drawn from a study of blood T cell repertoires in COVID-19. TCRdb's table, derived via immunoSEQ multiplex PCR, lists solely in-frame clones and lacks some. In the table there are roughly 250,000 clones, roughly nine tenths of which are singletons.

The TCR sequence derives from a woman aged 18-30 years who had recovered from COVID-19. Sequenced: PBMCs or T cells enriched from blood (not recorded which). V and J are TRBV4-1 and TRBJ1-1; D unresolved. The CDR3 loop reads CASSQGRNTEAFF. CDR3 in DNA: TGCGCCAGCAGCCAAGGCAGGAACACTGAAGCTTTCTTT.